Sequencing of this TCR beta chain was carried out in a study of blood T cell repertoires in COVID-19. On the study more broadly: COVID-19 samples, acute and convalescent, were from the United States, Italy and Spain. T cells, B-cell-depleted T cells, or PBMCs supplied cDNA or gDNA.

The CDR3 runs to 14 residues. Methods used by the authors: By means of reference gene primer amplification, nucleated cell counts were estimated. Libraries were prepared by immunoSEQ multiplex PCR; TCRdb keeps only in-frame clonotypes and omits some of them. The DNA was the basis for D and trimming; V, J and clone size are from that table. The table records more than 200,000 clones, around four fifths of them present only once. The sequencing sample was made of peripheral blood. The receptor comes from a man aged 55 to 70 with acute or convalescent COVID-19. This chain uses TRBV21-1 with TRBJ2-1; the table names TRBD1, a call not compared with the DNA. TRBV21-1 is marked as a pseudogene. This chain's CDR3 is CAGKRLLGGNEQFF. Written as DNA, the CDR3 is TGTGCCGGAAAAAGGTTACTAGGGGGCAATGAGCAGTTCTTC.